The rows below give T cell receptor beta chains drawn from one sample of a study of identifying expanded T cells in peripheral blood. Profiled with immunoSEQ multiplex PCR; TCRdb holds only in-frame clones, not every one. This table holds just over 90,000 clones, roughly 90% found once. The sequencing sample was made of blood. The source of these receptors is a person aged 18 to 75 in good health. CDR3s include the opening cysteine and the closing phenylalanine or tryptophan. A D gene is named only where the DNA matches it firmly. Clone size appears in some rows only: once, few, many, or a class for an expanded clone.

d_call: .; v_call: TRBV27; j_call: TRBJ2-3; clone_size: .; cdr3_nt: TGTGCCAGCACTAGTAACCCAGATACGCAGTATTTT; cdr3_aa: CASTSNPDTQYF
d_call: .; v_call: TRBV30; j_call: TRBJ2-7; clone_size: .; cdr3_nt: TGTGCCTGGGGAAGGGGTGCTGGCGAGCAGTACTTC; cdr3_aa: CAWGRGAGEQYF
d_call: TRBD1; v_call: TRBV23-1; j_call: TRBJ1-2; clone_size: .; cdr3_nt: TGCGCCAGCAGCCTGACAGGGGGCGGTGGGGCTAACTATGGCTACACCTTC; cdr3_aa: CASSLTGGGGANYGYTF
d_call: .; v_call: TRBV6-1; j_call: TRBJ2-5; clone_size: .; cdr3_nt: TGTGCCAGCAGTGAATGGGGGGCGCAGGAGACCCAGTACTTC; cdr3_aa: CASSEWGAQETQYF
d_call: .; v_call: TRBV28; j_call: TRBJ1-4; clone_size: .; cdr3_nt: TGTGCCAGCAGTTCGCAGAATAATGAAAAACTGTTTTTT; cdr3_aa: CASSSQNNEKLFF
d_call: TRBD1; v_call: TRBV19; j_call: TRBJ1-2; clone_size: .; cdr3_nt: TGTGCCAGTAGTATAACACAGGGGGCCAACTATGGCTACACCTTC; cdr3_aa: CASSITQGANYGYTF
d_call: .; v_call: TRBV7-9; j_call: TRBJ2-3; clone_size: .; cdr3_nt: TGTGCCAGCAGCTTAGCGGGGGGCACAGATACGCAGTATTTT; cdr3_aa: CASSLAGGTDTQYF
d_call: .; v_call: TRBV10-2; j_call: TRBJ1-1; clone_size: .; cdr3_nt: TGCGCCAGCAGTCAAGGCGGCACTGAAGCTTTCTTT; cdr3_aa: CASSQGGTEAFF
d_call: .; v_call: TRBV21-1; j_call: TRBJ2-7; clone_size: .; cdr3_nt: TGTGCCAGCAGCGTCAAGGGGGTTAGCTCCTACGAGCAGTACTTC; cdr3_aa: CASSVKGVSSYEQYF
d_call: .; v_call: TRBV4-1; j_call: TRBJ2-1; clone_size: .; cdr3_nt: TGCGCCAGCAGCCATGCGGAAATCGAGGTCTCCTACAATGAGCAGTTCTTC; cdr3_aa: CASSHAEIEVSYNEQFF
d_call: .; v_call: TRBV7-2; j_call: TRBJ2-7; clone_size: .; cdr3_nt: TGTGCCAGCAGCTTACTTCAACAGCTAGACCCTCGGGGCGAGCAGTACTTC; cdr3_aa: CASSLLQQLDPRGEQYF
d_call: .; v_call: TRBV11-2; j_call: TRBJ2-2; clone_size: .; cdr3_nt: TGTGCCAGCAGCTTATGGGGGCTCCGGTTAAGTTCCGGGGAGCTGTTTTTT; cdr3_aa: CASSLWGLRLSSGELFF
d_call: .; v_call: TRBV30; j_call: TRBJ2-6; clone_size: .; cdr3_nt: TGTGCCTGGACCGTCATCGGGGAGTCTGGGGCCAACGTCCTGACTTTC; cdr3_aa: CAWTVIGESGANVLTF
d_call: .; v_call: TRBV1; j_call: TRBJ2-5; clone_size: .; cdr3_nt: TGCACCAGCAGCCAAGGCGAACTAGAGCAAGAGACCCAGTACTTC; cdr3_aa: CTSSQGELEQETQYF
d_call: .; v_call: TRBV2; j_call: TRBJ2-3; clone_size: .; cdr3_nt: TGTGCCAACCAAAAGGAAGACAGGACAGATACGCAGTATTTT; cdr3_aa: CANQKEDRTDTQYF
d_call: TRBD2; v_call: TRBV12-5; j_call: TRBJ2-5; clone_size: once; cdr3_nt: TGTGCTAGTGGTGAAGGGACTAGCATCCCGGGCGAGACCCAGTACTTC; cdr3_aa: CASGEGTSIPGETQYF
d_call: TRBD1; v_call: TRBV5-4; j_call: TRBJ2-7; clone_size: .; cdr3_nt: TGTGCCAGCAGCTTACGGGGACAGAGCTCCTACGAGCAGTACTTC; cdr3_aa: CASSLRGQSSYEQYF
d_call: .; v_call: TRBV7-8; j_call: TRBJ2-4; clone_size: .; cdr3_nt: TGTGCCAGCAGCTTAGATTCAGCGTGGGGGGACCTAGCCAAAAACATTCAGTACTTC; cdr3_aa: CASSLDSAWGDLAKNIQYF
d_call: TRBD1; v_call: TRBV5-1; j_call: TRBJ1-1; clone_size: few; cdr3_nt: TGCGCCAGCAGCTCTACCGGGACAGGGGCCGAAGCTTTCTTT; cdr3_aa: CASSSTGTGAEAFF
d_call: .; v_call: TRBV7-9; j_call: TRBJ2-2; clone_size: once; cdr3_nt: TGTGCCAGCCAGGAGGGGGCCGGCGGGGAGCTGTTTTTT; cdr3_aa: CASQEGAGGELFF
d_call: .; v_call: TRBV6-4; j_call: TRBJ2-3; clone_size: .; cdr3_nt: TGTGCCAGCAGTTCCCAAGGGGGCACAGATACGCAGTATTTT; cdr3_aa: CASSSQGGTDTQYF
d_call: .; v_call: TRBV7-3; j_call: TRBJ2-3; clone_size: .; cdr3_nt: TGTGCCAGCAGCCTCCGGGGGAGCACAGATACGCAGTATTTT; cdr3_aa: CASSLRGSTDTQYF
d_call: .; v_call: TRBV2; j_call: TRBJ2-7; clone_size: .; cdr3_nt: TGTGCCAGCGCAAACTACGAGCAGTACTTC; cdr3_aa: CASANYEQYF
d_call: .; v_call: TRBV7-2; j_call: TRBJ1-6; clone_size: .; cdr3_nt: TGTGCCAGCAGCCTGCCCAGTATGCTTCCACACTTT; cdr3_aa: CASSLPSMLPHF
d_call: TRBD1; v_call: TRBV7-2; j_call: TRBJ1-4; clone_size: few; cdr3_nt: TGTGCCAGCAGCTTAGATGGGACAGGGAGTGAAAAACTGTTTTTT; cdr3_aa: CASSLDGTGSEKLFF
d_call: .; v_call: TRBV9; j_call: TRBJ2-2; clone_size: .; cdr3_nt: TGTGCCAGCAGCGTAGGCGGCGGGGGCTACACCGGGGAGCTGTTTTTT; cdr3_aa: CASSVGGGGYTGELFF
d_call: TRBD1; v_call: TRBV11-2; j_call: TRBJ1-5; clone_size: .; cdr3_nt: TGTGCCAGCAGCCACTGGACAGGGAGAGGGGTAAATCAGCCCCAGCATTTT; cdr3_aa: CASSHWTGRGVNQPQHF
d_call: TRBD2; v_call: TRBV29-1; j_call: TRBJ2-5; clone_size: .; cdr3_nt: TGCAGCGTTGGACTAGCGGGGGTCCAAGAGACCCAGTACTTC; cdr3_aa: CSVGLAGVQETQYF
d_call: .; v_call: TRBV5-1; j_call: TRBJ2-2; clone_size: .; cdr3_nt: TGCGCCAGCAGCTTGGGTAAGGGATCCGGGGAGCTGTTTTTT; cdr3_aa: CASSLGKGSGELFF
d_call: TRBD2; v_call: TRBV7-3; j_call: TRBJ2-1; clone_size: .; cdr3_nt: TGTGCCAGCAGCTTAGCGGGAGGGTACAATGAGCAGTTCTTC; cdr3_aa: CASSLAGGYNEQFF
d_call: .; v_call: TRBV19; j_call: TRBJ2-5; clone_size: .; cdr3_nt: TGTGCCAGTAGTCCAGAATCAGTGACCCAGTACTTC; cdr3_aa: CASSPESVTQYF
d_call: TRBD1; v_call: TRBV27; j_call: TRBJ2-7; clone_size: .; cdr3_nt: TGTGCCAGCAGGAGAGGGGGCGGCGAGCAGTACTTC; cdr3_aa: CASRRGGGEQYF
d_call: TRBD1; v_call: TRBV28; j_call: TRBJ1-2; clone_size: few; cdr3_nt: TGTGCCAGCAGCCGTGCCGGGACAGCCTATGGCTACACCTTC; cdr3_aa: CASSRAGTAYGYTF